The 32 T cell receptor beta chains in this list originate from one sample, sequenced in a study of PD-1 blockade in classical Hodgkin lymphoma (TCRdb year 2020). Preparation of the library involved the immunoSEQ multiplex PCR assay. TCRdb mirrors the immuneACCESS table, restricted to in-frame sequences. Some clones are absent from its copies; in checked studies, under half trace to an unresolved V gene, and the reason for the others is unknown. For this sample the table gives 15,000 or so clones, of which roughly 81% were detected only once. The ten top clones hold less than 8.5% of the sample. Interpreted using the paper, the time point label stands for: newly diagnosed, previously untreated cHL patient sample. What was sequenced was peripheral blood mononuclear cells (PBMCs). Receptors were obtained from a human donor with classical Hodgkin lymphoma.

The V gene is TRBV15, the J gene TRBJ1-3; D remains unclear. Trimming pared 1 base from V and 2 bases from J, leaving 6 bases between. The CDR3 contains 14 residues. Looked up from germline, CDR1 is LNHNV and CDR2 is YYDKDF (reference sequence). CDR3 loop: CATSRGLAGNTIYF. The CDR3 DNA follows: TGTGCCACCAGCAGAGGTCTGGCTGGAAACACCATATATTTT.

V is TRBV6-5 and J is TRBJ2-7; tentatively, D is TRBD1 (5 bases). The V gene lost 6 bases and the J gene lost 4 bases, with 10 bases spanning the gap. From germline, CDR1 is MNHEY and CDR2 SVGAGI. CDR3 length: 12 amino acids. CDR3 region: CASRSRVYEQYF. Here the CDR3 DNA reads TGTGCCAGCAGGAGCAGGGTGTACGAGCAGTACTTC.

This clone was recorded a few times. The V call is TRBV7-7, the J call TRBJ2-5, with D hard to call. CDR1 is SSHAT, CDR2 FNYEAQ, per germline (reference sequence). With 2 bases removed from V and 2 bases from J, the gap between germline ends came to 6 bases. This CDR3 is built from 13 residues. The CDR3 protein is CASSLQLQETQYF. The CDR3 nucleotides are TGTGCCAGCAGCTTACAATTGCAAGAGACCCAGTACTTC.

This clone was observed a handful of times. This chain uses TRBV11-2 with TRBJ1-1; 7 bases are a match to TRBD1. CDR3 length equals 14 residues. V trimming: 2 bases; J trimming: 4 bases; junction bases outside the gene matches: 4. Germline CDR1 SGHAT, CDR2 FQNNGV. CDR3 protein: CASSLMEGATEAFF. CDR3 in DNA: TGTGCCAGCAGCTTAATGGAGGGGGCCACTGAAGCTTTCTTT.

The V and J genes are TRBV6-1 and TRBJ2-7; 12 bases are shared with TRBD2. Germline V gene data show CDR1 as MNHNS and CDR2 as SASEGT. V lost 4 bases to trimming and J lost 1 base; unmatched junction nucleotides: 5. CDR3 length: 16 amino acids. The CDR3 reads CASSAVLAGGSYEQYF. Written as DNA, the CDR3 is TGTGCCAGCAGTGCTGTCCTAGCGGGAGGGTCCTACGAGCAGTACTTC.

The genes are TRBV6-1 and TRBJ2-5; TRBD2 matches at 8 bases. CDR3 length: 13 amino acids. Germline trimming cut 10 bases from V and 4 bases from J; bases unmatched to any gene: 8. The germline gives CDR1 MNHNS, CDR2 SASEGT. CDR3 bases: TGTGCCACGCTCATAGCGGGAAGAGAGACCCAGTACTTC. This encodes CATLIAGRETQYF.

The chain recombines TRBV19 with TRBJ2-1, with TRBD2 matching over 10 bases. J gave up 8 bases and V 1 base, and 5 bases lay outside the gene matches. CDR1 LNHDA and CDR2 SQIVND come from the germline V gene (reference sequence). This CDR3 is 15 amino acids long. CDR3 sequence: CASSIGAGGRDEQFF. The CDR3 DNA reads TGTGCCAGTAGTATAGGAGCGGGAGGGCGCGATGAGCAGTTCTTC.

Written as DNA, the CDR3 is TGTGCCAGCTCACCGACTAGCGGGACCTCCTACGAGCAGTACTTC. The encoded protein is CASSPTSGTSYEQYF. The gene calls are TRBV18 and TRBJ2-7; 11 nucleotides match TRBD2. Germline CDR1 is KGHSH and CDR2 is LQKENI. V lost 3 bases, J lost 0 bases, and 1 base stayed unmatched. This CDR3 is built from 15 residues.

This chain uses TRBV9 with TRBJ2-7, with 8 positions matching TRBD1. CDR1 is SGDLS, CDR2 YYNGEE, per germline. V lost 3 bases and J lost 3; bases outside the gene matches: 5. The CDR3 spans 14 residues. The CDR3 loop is CASSAGGYGYEQYF. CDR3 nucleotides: TGTGCCAGCAGCGCAGGGGGCTACGGCTACGAGCAGTACTTC. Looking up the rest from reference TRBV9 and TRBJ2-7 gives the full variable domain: DSGVTQTPKHLITATGQRVTLRCSPRSGDLSVYWYQQSLDQGLQFLIQYYNGEERAKGNILERFSAQQFPDLHSELNLSSLELGDSALYFCASSAGGYGYEQYFGPGTRLTVT.

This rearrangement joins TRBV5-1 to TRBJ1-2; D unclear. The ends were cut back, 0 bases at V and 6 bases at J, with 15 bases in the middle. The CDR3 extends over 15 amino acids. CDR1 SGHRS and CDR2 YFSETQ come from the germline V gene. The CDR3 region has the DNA TGCGCCAGCAGCTTGGCCGGTGTTTTGGAGAATGGCTACACCTTC. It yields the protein CASSLAGVLENGYTF.

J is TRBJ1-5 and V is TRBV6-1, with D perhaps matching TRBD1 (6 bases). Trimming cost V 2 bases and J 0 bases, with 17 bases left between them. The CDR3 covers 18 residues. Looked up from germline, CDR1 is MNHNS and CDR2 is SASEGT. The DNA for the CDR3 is TGTGCCAGCAGTGAATTACGGCGGGGGCTTTATAGCAATCAGCCCCAGCATTTT. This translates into CASSELRRGLYSNQPQHF.

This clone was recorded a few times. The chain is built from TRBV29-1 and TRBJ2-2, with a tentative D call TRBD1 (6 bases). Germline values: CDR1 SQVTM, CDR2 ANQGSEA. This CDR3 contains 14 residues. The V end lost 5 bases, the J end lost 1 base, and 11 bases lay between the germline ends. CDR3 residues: CSVQAQGNTGELFF. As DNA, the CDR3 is TGCAGCGTTCAAGCACAGGGGAACACCGGGGAGCTGTTTTTT.

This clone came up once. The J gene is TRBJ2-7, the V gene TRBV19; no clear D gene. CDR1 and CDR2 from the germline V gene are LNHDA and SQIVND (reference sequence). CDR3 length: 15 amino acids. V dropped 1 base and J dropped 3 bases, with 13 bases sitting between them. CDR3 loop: CASSIVTQQGYEQYF. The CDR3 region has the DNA TGTGCCAGTAGTATAGTGACACAGCAAGGCTACGAGCAGTACTTC.

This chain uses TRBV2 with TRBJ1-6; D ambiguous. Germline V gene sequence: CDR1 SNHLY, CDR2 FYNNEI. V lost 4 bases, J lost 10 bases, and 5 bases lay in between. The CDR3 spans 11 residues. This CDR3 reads CASSVSSPLHF. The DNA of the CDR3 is TGTGCCAGCAGTGTGTCCTCACCCCTCCACTTT.

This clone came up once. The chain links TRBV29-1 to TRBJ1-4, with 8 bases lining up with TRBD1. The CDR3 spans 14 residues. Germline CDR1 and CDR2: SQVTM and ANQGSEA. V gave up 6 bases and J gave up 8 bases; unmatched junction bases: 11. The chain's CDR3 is CSVRTDRVGEKLFF. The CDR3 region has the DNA TGCAGCGTCCGGACGGACAGGGTGGGAGAAAAACTGTTTTTT. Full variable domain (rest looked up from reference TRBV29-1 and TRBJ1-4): SAVISQKPSRDICQRGTSLTIQCQVDSQVTMMFWYRQQPGQSLTLIATANQGSEATYESGFVIDKFPISRPNLTFSTLTVSNMSPEDSSIYLCSVRTDRVGEKLFFGSGTQLSVL.

The CDR3, as DNA: TGTGCCAGCAGCGCCGGGGACAGGGGGCCTCAGCCCCAGCATTTT. This encodes CASSAGDRGPQPQHF. The chain recombines TRBV9 with TRBJ1-5; TRBD1 aligns across 12 bases. The germline V gene encodes CDR1 SGDLS and CDR2 YYNGEE. The CDR3 totals 15 residues. J was trimmed by 6 bases and V by 3 bases; bases with no gene match: 4. The variable domain in full, with the rest retrieved from reference TRBV9 and TRBJ1-5, is DSGVTQTPKHLITATGQRVTLRCSPRSGDLSVYWYQQSLDQGLQFLIQYYNGEERAKGNILERFSAQQFPDLHSELNLSSLELGDSALYFCASSAGDRGPQPQHFGDGTRLSIL.

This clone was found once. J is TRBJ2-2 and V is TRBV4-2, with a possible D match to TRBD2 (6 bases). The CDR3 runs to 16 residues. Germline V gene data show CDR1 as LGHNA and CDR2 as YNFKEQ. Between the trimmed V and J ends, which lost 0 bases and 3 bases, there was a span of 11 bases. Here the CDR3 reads CASSQDLGLDTGELFF. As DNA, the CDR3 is TGTGCCAGCAGCCAAGACCTGGGACTCGACACCGGGGAGCTGTTTTTT.

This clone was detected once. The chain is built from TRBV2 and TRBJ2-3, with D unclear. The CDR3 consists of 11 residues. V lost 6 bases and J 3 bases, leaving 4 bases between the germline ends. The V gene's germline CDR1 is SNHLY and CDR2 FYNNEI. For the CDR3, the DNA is TGTGCCAGCAGCGTTACAGATACGCAGTATTTT. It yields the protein CASSVTDTQYF.

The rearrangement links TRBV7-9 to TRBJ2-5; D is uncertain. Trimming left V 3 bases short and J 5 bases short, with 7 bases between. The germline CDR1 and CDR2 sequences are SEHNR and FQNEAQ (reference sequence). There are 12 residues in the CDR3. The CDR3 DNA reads TGTGCCAGCAGCTTCGAGTTCGAGACCCAGTACTTC. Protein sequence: CASSFEFETQYF.

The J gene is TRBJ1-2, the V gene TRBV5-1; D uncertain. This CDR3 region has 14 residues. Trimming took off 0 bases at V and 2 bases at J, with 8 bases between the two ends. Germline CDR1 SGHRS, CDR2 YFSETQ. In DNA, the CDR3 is TGCGCCAGCAGCTTGGGCCAGATCAACTATGGCTACACCTTC. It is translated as CASSLGQINYGYTF.

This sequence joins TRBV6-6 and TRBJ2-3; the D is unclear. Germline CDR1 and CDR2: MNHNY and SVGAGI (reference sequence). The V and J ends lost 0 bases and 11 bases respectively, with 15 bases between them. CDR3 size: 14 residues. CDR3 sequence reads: CASSYSRAREQQYF. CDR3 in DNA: TGTGCCAGCAGTTACTCGAGAGCCAGAGAGCAGCAGTATTTT.

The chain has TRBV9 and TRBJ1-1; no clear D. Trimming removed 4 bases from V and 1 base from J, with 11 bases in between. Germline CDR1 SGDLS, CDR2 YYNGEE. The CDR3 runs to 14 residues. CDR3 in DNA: TGTGCCAGCAGCCCCCGGTGGGCGAACACTGAAGCTTTCTTT. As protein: CASSPRWANTEAFF.

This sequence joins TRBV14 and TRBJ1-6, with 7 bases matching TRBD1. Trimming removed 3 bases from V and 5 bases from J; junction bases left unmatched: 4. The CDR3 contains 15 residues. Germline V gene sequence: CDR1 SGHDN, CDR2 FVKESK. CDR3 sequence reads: CASSQGQTDNSPLHF. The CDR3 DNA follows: TGTGCCAGCAGCCAGGGACAGACCGATAATTCACCCCTCCACTTT.

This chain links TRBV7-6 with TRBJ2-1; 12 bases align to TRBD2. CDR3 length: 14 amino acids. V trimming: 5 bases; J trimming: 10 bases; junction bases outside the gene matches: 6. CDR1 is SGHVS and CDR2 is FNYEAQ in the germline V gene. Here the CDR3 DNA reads TGTGCCAGCAGCCGACTAGCGGGAGTGGACGAGCAGTTCTTC. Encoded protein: CASSRLAGVDEQFF.

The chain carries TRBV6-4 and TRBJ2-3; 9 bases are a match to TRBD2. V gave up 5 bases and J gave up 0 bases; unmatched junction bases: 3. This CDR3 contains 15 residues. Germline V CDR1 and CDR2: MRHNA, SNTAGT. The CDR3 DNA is TGTGCCAGCAGTCGGACTAGCGACAGCACAGATACGCAGTATTTT. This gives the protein CASSRTSDSTDTQYF.

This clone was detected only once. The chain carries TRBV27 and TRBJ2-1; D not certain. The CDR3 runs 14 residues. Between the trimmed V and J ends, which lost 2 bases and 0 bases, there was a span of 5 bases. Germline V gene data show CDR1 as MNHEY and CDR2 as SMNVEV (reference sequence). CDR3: CASSLIYSYNEQFF. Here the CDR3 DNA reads TGTGCCAGCAGTTTAATCTACTCCTACAATGAGCAGTTCTTC.

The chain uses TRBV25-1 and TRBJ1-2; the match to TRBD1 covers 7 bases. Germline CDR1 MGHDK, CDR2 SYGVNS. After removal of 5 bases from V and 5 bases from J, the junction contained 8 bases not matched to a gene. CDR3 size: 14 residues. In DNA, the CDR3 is TGTGCCAGCAGTCCCCGGGCGACAGGGTATGGCTACACCTTC. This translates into CASSPRATGYGYTF.

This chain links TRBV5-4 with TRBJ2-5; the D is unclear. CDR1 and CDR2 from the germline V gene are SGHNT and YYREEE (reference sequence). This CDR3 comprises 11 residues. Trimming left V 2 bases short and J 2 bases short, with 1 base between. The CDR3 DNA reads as TGTGCCAGCAGCTTTCAAGAGACCCAGTACTTC. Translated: CASSFQETQYF. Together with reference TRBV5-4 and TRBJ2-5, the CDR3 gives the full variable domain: ETGVTQSPTHLIKTRGQQVTLRCSSQSGHNTVSWYQQALGQGPQFIFQYYREEENGRGNFPPRFSGLQFPNYSSELNVNALELDDSALYLCASSFQETQYFGPGTRLLVL.

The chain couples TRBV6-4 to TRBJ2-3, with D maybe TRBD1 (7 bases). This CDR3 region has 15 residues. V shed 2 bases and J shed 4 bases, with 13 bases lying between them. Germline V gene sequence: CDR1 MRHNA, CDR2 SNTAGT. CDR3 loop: CASSDGQGGADTQYF. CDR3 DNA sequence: TGTGCCAGCAGTGACGGGCAGGGGGGCGCAGATACGCAGTATTTT.

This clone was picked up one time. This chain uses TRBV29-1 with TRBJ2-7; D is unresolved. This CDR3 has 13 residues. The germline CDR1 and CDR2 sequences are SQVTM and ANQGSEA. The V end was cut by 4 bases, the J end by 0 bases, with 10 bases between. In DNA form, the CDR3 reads TGCAGCGTTGTAGGGCATACCTCCTACGAGCAGTACTTC. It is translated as CSVVGHTSYEQYF.

CDR3 loop: CASSLVSGNTIYF. The CDR3 bases are TGTGCCAGCAGCCTTGTATCTGGAAACACCATATATTTT. The rearrangement joins TRBV28 to TRBJ1-3; no definite D call. Germline V gene sequence: CDR1 MDHEN, CDR2 SYDVKM. Trimming took off 6 bases at V and 1 base at J, with 7 bases between the two ends. This CDR3 region has 13 residues.

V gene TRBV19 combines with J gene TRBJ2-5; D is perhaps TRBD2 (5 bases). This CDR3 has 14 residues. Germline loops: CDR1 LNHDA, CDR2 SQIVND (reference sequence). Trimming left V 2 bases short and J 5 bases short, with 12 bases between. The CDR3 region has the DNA TGTGCCAGTAGTATAAATCCCGGCGGGGAGACCCAGTACTTC. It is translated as CASSINPGGETQYF.